The rows below give T cell receptor beta chains drawn from one sample of a study of beta chain features in type 1 diabetes. Some clones are missing from TCRdb's copy, which holds only in-frame ones; the method was immunoSEQ multiplex PCR. The data hold under 900,000 clones, with around a sixth observed a single time. The sample consisted of naive CD4+ T cells from blood. These receptors all stem from a young woman in good health. Both conserved end residues are part of each CDR3. D genes are given only for firm matches. The size entry is marked missing in some rows and otherwise reads once, few, many or a size class.

abundance | j_gene | v_gene | d_gene | CDR3aa | CDR3nt
- | TRBJ2-7 | TRBV6-5 | - | CASSYGVASYEQYF | TGTGCCAGCAGTTATGGGGTGGCTTCCTACGAGCAGTACTTC
few | TRBJ1-3 | TRBV6-6 | - | CASSYTGVGNTIYF | TGTGCCAGCAGTTACACGGGGGTAGGAAACACCATATATTTT
- | TRBJ2-3 | TRBV2 | - | CASLPGGSGTQYF | TGTGCCAGTCTTCCTGGGGGTAGTGGTACGCAGTATTTT
- | TRBJ2-7 | TRBV2 | - | CASSEVAGSYEQYF | TGTGCCAGCAGTGAAGTGGCAGGGTCCTACGAGCAGTACTTC
few | TRBJ1-2 | TRBV25-1 | - | CASSEFGRTYGYTF | TGTGCCAGCAGTGAATTCGGGCGGACCTATGGCTACACCTTC
- | TRBJ2-3 | TRBV11-2 | TRBD2 | CASSPSREARTDTQYF | TGTGCCAGCAGCCCGTCGCGGGAGGCCCGCACAGATACGCAGTATTTT
- | TRBJ2-3 | TRBV25-1 | - | CASSESGTDTQYF | TGTGCCAGCAGTGAATCAGGTACAGATACGCAGTATTTT
- | TRBJ2-1 | TRBV6-5 | - | CASSSGAYYNEQFF | TGTGCCAGCAGTTCAGGGGCGTACTACAATGAGCAGTTCTTC
few | TRBJ1-5 | TRBV27 | TRBD1 | CASSSSVHRGSNQPQHF | TGTGCCAGCAGTTCATCAGTTCACAGGGGGAGCAATCAGCCCCAGCATTTT
few | TRBJ1-1 | TRBV6-5 | - | CASSYGPRRAEAFF | TGTGCCAGCAGTTACGGGCCGAGGAGGGCTGAAGCTTTCTTT
few | TRBJ2-7 | TRBV6-1 | TRBD1 | CASSLQGADEQYF | TGTGCCAGCAGTCTCCAGGGGGCCGACGAGCAGTACTTC
- | TRBJ2-2 | TRBV4-3 | - | CASSQEGRRGELFF | TGCGCCAGCAGCCAAGAGGGGCGTCGCGGGGAGCTGTTTTTT
few | TRBJ2-3 | TRBV18 | - | CASSPPGASTDTQYF | TGTGCCAGCTCACCCCCGGGGGCTAGCACAGATACGCAGTATTTT
- | TRBJ2-1 | TRBV7-3 | - | CASSSNNEQFF | TGTGCCAGCAGCTCAAACAATGAGCAGTTCTTC
- | TRBJ2-6 | TRBV7-2 | - | CASSAMGSGANVLTF | TGTGCCAGCAGCGCAATGGGGTCTGGGGCCAACGTCCTGACTTTC
- | TRBJ2-1 | TRBV6-1 | TRBD1 | CASSETGGSYNEQFF | TGTGCCAGCAGTGAGACAGGGGGAAGCTACAATGAGCAGTTCTTC
- | TRBJ2-2 | TRBV15 | TRBD1 | CATSRPTGVSTGELFF | TGTGCCACCAGCAGACCCACAGGGGTGAGCACCGGGGAGCTGTTTTTT
few | TRBJ2-5 | TRBV5-1 | - | CASSSQVGETQYF | TGCGCCAGCAGCTCACAGGTAGGAGAGACCCAGTACTTC
- | TRBJ2-7 | TRBV18 | TRBD2 | CASAGLAGAHFSYEQYF | TGTGCCAGTGCCGGACTAGCGGGGGCCCATTTCTCCTACGAGCAGTACTTC
- | TRBJ2-7 | TRBV10-3 | - | CAISGYSYEQYF | TGTGCCATCAGCGGGTACTCCTACGAGCAGTACTTC
- | TRBJ2-7 | TRBV19 | - | CATSWAPRYEQYF | TGTGCCACTTCCTGGGCCCCCAGGTACGAGCAGTACTTC
- | TRBJ2-7 | TRBV7-2 | - | CASSLAPEREDKYF | TGTGCCAGCAGCTTAGCCCCTGAGAGGGAAGATAAGTACTTC
few | TRBJ2-7 | TRBV7-9 | - | CASRGGYEQYF | TGTGCCAGCAGAGGTGGCTACGAGCAGTACTTC
few | TRBJ1-2 | TRBV6-5 | - | CASSPNDHRTDTF | TGTGCCAGCAGCCCTAACGACCACAGGACCGACACCTTC
- | TRBJ1-5 | TRBV10-3 | TRBD1 | CAISPGQGTQPQHF | TGTGCCATCAGTCCGGGACAGGGAACTCAGCCCCAGCATTTT
- | TRBJ2-7 | TRBV6-5 | TRBD2 | CASSYSGLEAYEQYF | TGTGCCAGCAGTTACTCGGGACTAGAGGCATACGAGCAGTACTTC
few | TRBJ1-4 | TRBV7-3 | - | CASSLARVPDEKLFF | TGTGCCAGCAGCTTAGCCCGGGTACCGGATGAAAAACTGTTTTTT
- | TRBJ2-1 | TRBV9 | TRBD1 | CASSSMTTRGTSYNEQFF | TGTGCCAGCAGCTCCATGACCACCAGGGGGACGTCCTACAATGAGCAGTTCTTC
few | TRBJ2-2 | TRBV7-9 | TRBD1 | CASSFRDRGGELFF | TGTGCCAGCAGCTTCCGGGACAGAGGCGGGGAGCTGTTTTTT
many | TRBJ1-2 | TRBV21-1 | - | CASSGATNYGYTF | TGTGCCAGCAGCGGAGCGACTAACTATGGCTACACCTTC
few | TRBJ2-3 | TRBV5-4 | TRBD1 | CASSTGQGPDTQYF | TGTGCCAGCAGCACCGGACAGGGGCCAGATACGCAGTATTTT
few | TRBJ1-1 | TRBV9 | - | CASSVDGQPNTEAFF | TGTGCCAGCAGCGTAGATGGGCAGCCGAACACTGAAGCTTTCTTT
- | TRBJ2-7 | TRBV7-8 | - | CASSLGSLRQYF | TGTGCCAGCAGCTTAGGGTCCCTCCGGCAGTACTTC
- | TRBJ2-7 | TRBV15 | TRBD2 | CATSMTSDIYEQYF | TGTGCCACCAGCATGACTAGCGACATCTACGAGCAGTACTTC
few | TRBJ2-1 | TRBV6-1 | - | CASRRDINSYNEQFF | TGTGCCAGCAGACGAGACATTAACTCCTACAATGAGCAGTTCTTC
- | TRBJ2-5 | TRBV20-1 | - | CSAVRRETQYF | TGCAGTGCAGTAAGGCGAGAGACCCAGTACTTC
- | TRBJ1-1 | TRBV6-6 | TRBD1 | CASRRTGRAVPEAFF | TGTGCCAGCAGACGGACAGGGCGCGCCGTCCCTGAAGCTTTCTTT
- | TRBJ1-1 | TRBV6-5 | - | CATTRDGLNTEAFF | TGTGCCACCACTCGGGACGGATTGAACACTGAAGCTTTCTTT
- | TRBJ2-2 | TRBV7-9 | TRBD2 | CASRELASGELFF | TGTGCCAGCAGGGAACTAGCGTCCGGGGAGCTGTTTTTT
few | TRBJ2-1 | TRBV23-1 | - | CASFDNEQFF | TGCGCCAGCTTCGACAATGAGCAGTTCTTC
- | TRBJ1-4 | TRBV5-5 | - | CASSFLQGSTATNEKLFF | TGTGCCAGCAGCTTTTTGCAGGGGAGTACGGCAACTAATGAAAAACTGTTTTTT
few | TRBJ2-7 | TRBV7-2 | - | CASSTSGTTYEQYF | TGTGCCAGCAGCACCAGCGGGACAACCTACGAGCAGTACTTC
few | TRBJ2-3 | TRBV14 | - | CASSQKLGLTDTQYF | TGTGCCAGCAGCCAAAAATTGGGACTGACAGATACGCAGTATTTT
few | TRBJ2-1 | TRBV9 | - | CASSERQAMSSYNEQFF | TGTGCCAGCAGCGAGCGACAGGCCATGAGCTCCTACAATGAGCAGTTCTTC
- | TRBJ1-5 | TRBV15 | - | CATSREGATYQPQHF | TGTGCCACCAGCAGAGAGGGTGCGACCTATCAGCCCCAGCATTTT
few | TRBJ1-5 | TRBV6-5 | - | CASKSRELVNQPQHF | TGTGCCAGCAAAAGTAGGGAGTTGGTCAATCAGCCCCAGCATTTT
few | TRBJ2-7 | TRBV28 | - | CASSQTRYEQYF | TGTGCCAGCAGCCAAACTAGATACGAGCAGTACTTC
- | TRBJ2-2 | TRBV7-6 | TRBD2 | CASSLVAGGFLELFF | TGTGCCAGCAGCTTAGTAGCGGGAGGCTTTTTGGAGCTGTTTTTT